Shown below are 5 T cell receptor beta chains from a single sample sequenced in a study of control samples from healthy donors and cancer patients. Assay: immunoSEQ multiplex PCR; the TCRdb copy retains only in-frame clones and omits some. The sample lists approximately 49,000 clones; around nine tenths were seen once. The sample comprised PBMCs. The receptors were gathered from a middle-aged man with colorectal cancer.

V and J are TRBV10-3 and TRBJ2-3, with 7 bases aligning to TRBD2. J gave up 2 bases and V 2 bases, and 13 bases lay outside the gene matches. The CDR3 totals 18 residues. Germline V gene data show CDR1 as ENHRY and CDR2 as SYGVKD. Here the CDR3 reads CAISENRGSSGTTDTQYF. CDR3 DNA sequence: TGTGCCATCAGTGAGAATCGGGGCTCTAGCGGTACCACAGATACGCAGTATTTT.

This clone was picked up one time. V gene TRBV4-1 combines with J gene TRBJ2-5; D is uncertain. This CDR3 spans 16 amino acids. The V gene lost 0 bases and the J gene lost 2 bases, with 13 bases spanning the gap. Germline lookup yields CDR1 MGHRA and CDR2 YSYEKL. The CDR3: CASSQDIAGTQETQYF. In DNA, the CDR3 is TGCGCCAGCAGCCAAGATATCGCAGGTACTCAAGAGACCCAGTACTTC.

In its sample, this clone was seen a few times. The rearrangement links TRBV2 to TRBJ1-5; D is unresolved. CDR3 length equals 15 residues. Germline CDR1 SNHLY, CDR2 FYNNEI. The ends were cut back, 0 bases at V and 2 bases at J, with 8 bases in the middle. CDR3 amino acids: CASSEASQGNQPQHF. In DNA, the CDR3 is TGTGCCAGCAGTGAAGCCTCCCAAGGCAATCAGCCCCAGCATTTT.

The chain links TRBV4-2 to TRBJ2-7; D is possibly TRBD2 (5 bases). The CDR3 has 14 amino acids. V lost 0 bases and J lost 6, with 12 bases in between. In germline, CDR1 is LGHNA, CDR2 YNFKEQ. CDR3 residues: CASSQDFTRREQYF. CDR3 nucleotide sequence: TGTGCCAGCAGCCAAGATTTCACTAGACGCGAGCAGTACTTC.

The CDR3 region is CASSLTRGLSYEQYF. CDR3 sequence (DNA): TGTGCCAGCAGCTTAACGCGGGGGCTGTCCTACGAGCAGTACTTC. The rearrangement joins TRBV7-9 to TRBJ2-7; TRBD2 is a possible D gene (7 bases). This CDR3 is built from 15 residues. Trimming took 2 bases from V and 1 from J, leaving 12 bases between them. CDR1 is SEHNR, CDR2 FQNEAQ, per germline (reference sequence).